Each of the 29 T cell receptor beta chains below was sequenced from the same sample in a study of cytotoxic CD8 clonotypes in ibrutinib-treated CLL. The method was immunoSEQ multiplex PCR; TCRdb's version includes in-frame clones alone and lacks a portion of them. Here the sample spans over 15,000 clones, around 85% being singletons. The source was PBMCs, collected before ibrutinib treatment. The receptors shown here come from a human donor with chronic lymphocytic leukemia.

The chain uses TRBV27 and TRBJ2-5; D may be TRBD1 (6 bases). V gave up 8 bases and J gave up 5 bases, with 12 bases separating them. CDR1 is MNHEY, CDR2 SMNVEV, per germline (reference sequence). This CDR3 has 12 amino acids. CDR3 coding DNA: TGTGCCAGCCGAGGACAGTCGGAGACCCAGTACTTC. Its protein is CASRGQSETQYF.

The chain carries TRBV5-1 and TRBJ2-7; the D call may be TRBD1 or TRBD2 (5 bases each). The CDR3 runs to 15 residues. V lost 4 bases and J 2 bases, leaving 16 bases between the germline ends. Germline CDR1 and CDR2: SGHRS and YFSETQ. CDR3: CASSPGPPIAYEQYF. The CDR3 DNA reads as TGCGCCAGCAGCCCGGGACCCCCGATCGCCTACGAGCAGTACTTC.

The chain has TRBV6-4 and TRBJ2-2, with D tentatively TRBD1 (6 bases). The CDR3 has 15 amino acids. Trimming removed 5 bases at V and 0 bases at J, with 10 bases between. Germline assignment: CDR1 MRHNA and CDR2 SNTAGT. CDR3 protein: CASSSGHTNTGELFF. The CDR3 region has the DNA TGTGCCAGCAGTTCGGGACACACGAACACCGGGGAGCTGTTTTTT.

The CDR3, as DNA: TGCGCCAGCAGCCAAGGACTGGGGGGTAGGGGGGATGAGCAGTTCTTC. Amino acids: CASSQGLGGRGDEQFF. This rearrangement joins TRBV4-1 to TRBJ2-1; either TRBD1 or TRBD2 may supply D (6 bases each). Trimming removed 1 base at V and 8 bases at J, with 18 bases between. Germline assignment: CDR1 MGHRA and CDR2 YSYEKL. The CDR3 consists of 16 residues.

This chain uses TRBV5-6 with TRBJ2-5, with 7 bases aligning to TRBD2. CDR3 size: 15 residues. Germline CDR1 is SGHDT and CDR2 is YYEEEE. After removal of 4 bases from V and 5 bases from J, the junction contained 11 bases not matched to a gene. This CDR3 reads CASSAGLLPRETQYF. The CDR3 DNA reads as TGTGCCAGCAGCGCGGGACTACTCCCTCGGGAGACCCAGTACTTC.

The V call is TRBV10-3, the J call TRBJ1-2; TRBD1 matches 8 bases. J lost 2 bases, V lost 6 bases, and 11 bases had no gene match. This CDR3 is built from 16 residues. Germline V gene data show CDR1 as ENHRY and CDR2 as SYGVKD. CDR3 DNA sequence: TGTGCCATCAGGAACCCCCTCAGGGGGCAAAACTATGGCTACACCTTC. The encoded protein is CAIRNPLRGQNYGYTF.

The CDR3 region has the DNA TGTGCCAGCAGTTTAATCGGTGGAGCCTCGGTCAATGAGCAGTTCTTC. Translating gives CASSLIGGASVNEQFF. The chain recombines TRBV27 with TRBJ2-1; the D is unclear. This CDR3 has 16 amino acids. V was shortened by 2 bases and J by 6 bases, with 17 bases between the two germline ends. Germline V gene sequence: CDR1 MNHEY, CDR2 SMNVEV (reference sequence).

This chain uses TRBV9 with TRBJ2-3; 7 nucleotides align to TRBD1. V gave up 5 bases and J gave up 4 bases; unmatched junction bases: 7. CDR3 size: 14 residues. Germline loops: CDR1 SGDLS, CDR2 YYNGEE. Here the CDR3 reads CASSPQGSPDTQYF. DNA for the CDR3: TGTGCCAGCAGTCCACAGGGGAGCCCAGATACGCAGTATTTT.

The chain carries TRBV30 and TRBJ1-1; the D gene is possibly TRBD1 (6 bases). The germline V gene encodes CDR1 GTSNPN and CDR2 SVGIG (reference sequence). CDR3 length: 12 amino acids. Trimming took 2 bases from V and 11 from J, leaving 15 bases between them. The CDR3 spells CAWSPTGSDAFF. CDR3 bases: TGTGCCTGGAGTCCTACAGGGAGTGACGCTTTCTTT.

Here the CDR3 DNA reads TGTGCCAGCAGCGCCAGACTAGCCTACGAGCAGTACTTC. Protein: CASSARLAYEQYF. The chain combines TRBV9 with TRBJ2-7; tentatively, D is TRBD2 (6 bases). Per the germline V gene, CDR1 is SGDLS and CDR2 is YYNGEE. The V and J ends lost 3 bases and 2 bases respectively, with 9 bases between them. The CDR3 is 13 amino acids. Looking up the rest from reference TRBV9 and TRBJ2-7 gives the full variable domain: DSGVTQTPKHLITATGQRVTLRCSPRSGDLSVYWYQQSLDQGLQFLIQYYNGEERAKGNILERFSAQQFPDLHSELNLSSLELGDSALYFCASSARLAYEQYFGPGTRLTVT.

J is TRBJ2-7 and V is TRBV14; D is unclear. Germline V gene lookup returns CDR1 SGHDN and CDR2 FVKESK. CDR3 length: 12 amino acids. Trimming took 1 base from V and 4 from J, leaving 5 bases between them. The CDR3 nucleotides are TGTGCCAGCAGCCAAGGTAGTTACGAGCAGTACTTC. Its translation: CASSQGSYEQYF.

The chain links TRBV2 to TRBJ1-1; the D is unclear. The CDR3 has 11 residues. V gave up 8 bases and J gave up 8 bases, with 12 bases separating them. Per germline, CDR1 SNHLY and CDR2 FYNNEI. The CDR3 sequence is CASWRSSEAFF. CDR3 bases: TGTGCCAGCTGGAGGTCTTCGGAAGCTTTCTTT.

This sequence joins TRBV7-9 and TRBJ1-1; TRBD1 matches 9 bases. With 5 bases clipped from V and 6 bases from J, the junction kept 13 bases outside the gene matches. Germline V gene sequence: CDR1 SEHNR, CDR2 FQNEAQ (reference sequence). The CDR3 is 16 residues long. The CDR3 here is CASSPVRPGTGSEAFF. The DNA of the CDR3 is TGTGCCAGCAGCCCGGTACGCCCCGGGACAGGGTCTGAAGCTTTCTTT.

The chain combines TRBV19 with TRBJ2-2, with TRBD2 matching 8 bases. The length of the CDR3 is 13 residues. J lost 7 bases, V lost 8 bases, and 6 bases had no gene match. Germline CDR1 LNHDA, CDR2 SQIVND (reference sequence). The CDR3 protein is CASAGGAGGELFF. The CDR3 nucleotides are TGTGCCAGTGCCGGGGGGGCCGGCGGGGAGCTGTTTTTT. Combining the CDR3 with reference TRBV19 and TRBJ2-2 gives the whole variable domain DGGITQSPKYLFRKEGQNVTLSCEQNLNHDAMYWYRQDPGQGLRLIYYSQIVNDFQKGDIAEGYSVSREKKESFPLTVTSAQKNPTAFYLCASAGGAGGELFFGEGSRLTVL.

V and J are TRBV6-5 and TRBJ1-6; weak D call: TRBD1 (5 bases). Deletions cut 5 bases from V and 7 bases from J, with 15 bases between. CDR1 is MNHEY, CDR2 SVGAGI, per germline. The CDR3 runs to 15 residues. The CDR3 is CASSRDPAGNSPLHF. The CDR3 coding sequence is TGTGCCAGCAGTCGGGACCCGGCAGGGAATTCACCCCTCCACTTT.

V usage is TRBV7-2 and J usage is TRBJ1-6; possible D gene TRBD1, 5 bases. In germline, CDR1 is SGHTA, CDR2 FQGNSA. CDR3 size: 13 residues. V shed 5 bases and J shed 14 bases, with 16 bases lying between them. The CDR3 protein is CASSRDSQGALHF. The DNA of the CDR3 is TGTGCCAGCAGCCGTGACAGCCAAGGGGCCCTCCACTTT.

This chain connects TRBV30 to TRBJ2-5; possible D gene TRBD2, 7 bases. CDR1 is GTSNPN and CDR2 is SVGIG in the germline V gene (reference sequence). The V and J ends lost 4 bases and 5 bases respectively, with 14 bases between them. The CDR3 is 13 amino acids. CDR3 bases: TGTGCCTGGACTCTCGGGGGGCTCGAGACCCAGTACTTC. This gives the protein CAWTLGGLETQYF. Looking up the rest from reference TRBV30 and TRBJ2-5 gives the full variable domain: SQTIHQWPATLVQPVGSPLSLECTVEGTSNPNLYWYRQAAGRGLQLLFYSVGIGQISSEVPQNLSASRPQDRQFILSSKKLLLSDSGFYLCAWTLGGLETQYFGPGTRLLVL.

The chain carries TRBV11-2 and TRBJ2-2; no reliable D call. The CDR3 totals 14 residues. Looked up from germline, CDR1 is SGHAT and CDR2 is FQNNGV. Trimming left V 1 base short and J 6 bases short, with 9 bases between. The CDR3 sequence: CASSLGDISGELFF. CDR3 nucleotides: TGTGCCAGCAGCTTAGGTGACATCTCCGGGGAGCTGTTTTTT.

The chain carries TRBV16 and TRBJ1-1, with D uncertain. Germline CDR1 is KGHSY and CDR2 is FQNENV. Trimming cost V 0 bases and J 1 base, with 6 bases left between them. CDR3 length equals 14 residues. Written as DNA, the CDR3 is TGTGCCAGCAGCCAATCTAGACGGAACACTGAAGCTTTCTTT. Residues: CASSQSRRNTEAFF.

The chain is built from TRBV5-5 and TRBJ1-5; tentative D call: TRBD1 (5 bases). The CDR3 loop spans 16 amino acids. V shed 0 bases and J shed 1 base, with 11 bases lying between them. The germline V gene encodes CDR1 SGHKS and CDR2 YYEKEE (reference sequence). The CDR3: CASSLGQGRSNQPQHF. The CDR3 bases are TGTGCCAGCAGCTTGGGGCAGGGAAGGAGCAATCAGCCCCAGCATTTT.

The chain uses TRBV19 and TRBJ1-6, with TRBD1 as a possible D gene (5 bases). CDR1 and CDR2 from the germline V gene are LNHDA and SQIVND (reference sequence). The ends were cut back, 4 bases at V and 9 bases at J, with 13 bases in the middle. This CDR3 has 14 amino acids. CDR3 protein: CASSTGARGSPLHF. CDR3 bases: TGTGCCAGTAGTACGGGAGCTAGGGGTTCACCCCTCCACTTT.

This chain links TRBV30 with TRBJ2-3; tentative D call: TRBD2 (7 bases). V lost 2 bases and J lost 3, with 18 bases in between. The CDR3 is made up of 16 amino acids. CDR1 and CDR2 from the germline V gene are GTSNPN and SVGIG (reference sequence). The CDR3 bases are TGTGCCTGGAGTAAGGGGGGGCAGGGGTTTACAGATACGCAGTATTTT. Translation: CAWSKGGQGFTDTQYF.

The chain joins TRBV29-1 to TRBJ1-1; D remains ambiguous. Trimming cost V 5 bases and J 1 base, with 5 bases left between them. The CDR3 length is 11 residues. The V gene's germline CDR1 is SQVTM and CDR2 ANQGSEA. CDR3 sequence (DNA): TGCAGCGTTAGGGAGAACACTGAAGCTTTCTTT. Its translation is CSVRENTEAFF.

This clone was observed a single time. The V call is TRBV18, the J call TRBJ1-1; 10 nucleotides agree with TRBD1. Germline V gene sequence: CDR1 KGHSH, CDR2 LQKENI. J gave up 5 bases and V 3 bases, and 3 bases lay outside the gene matches. The CDR3 consists of 14 residues. In DNA, the CDR3 is TGTGCCAGCTCACCGTGGGACAGGGGTACTGAAGCTTTCTTT. It codes for CASSPWDRGTEAFF.

J is TRBJ2-3 and V is TRBV11-2, with 7 bases fitting TRBD2. Germline CDR1 is SGHAT and CDR2 is FQNNGV. This CDR3 region has 15 residues. The V segment lost 5 bases and the J segment 1 base; nucleotides outside the gene matches: 6. The CDR3 protein is CASSAGLAGTDTQYF. The CDR3 coding sequence is TGTGCCAGCAGCGCGGGGCTAGCGGGCACAGATACGCAGTATTTT.

The chain uses TRBV5-6 and TRBJ1-2, with D perhaps TRBD1 (5 bases). The germline V gene encodes CDR1 SGHDT and CDR2 YYEEEE. The CDR3 totals 13 residues. The V end was cut by 4 bases, the J end by 12 bases, with 19 bases between. CDR3 DNA sequence: TGTGCCAGCAGCCCAACCGGGGCACTCGTCAACACCTTC. The encoded protein is CASSPTGALVNTF.

This chain's CDR3 is CASSVARTLSGNTIYF. The CDR3 nucleotides are TGTGCCAGCAGCGTAGCCAGGACGCTCTCTGGAAACACCATATATTTT. The rearrangement joins TRBV9 to TRBJ1-3; no reliable D call. Germline-derived CDR1 and CDR2 are SGDLS and YYNGEE. CDR3 size: 16 residues. V lost 0 bases, J lost 0 bases, and 10 bases lay in between. The whole variable domain, filled in from reference TRBV9 and TRBJ1-3, reads DSGVTQTPKHLITATGQRVTLRCSPRSGDLSVYWYQQSLDQGLQFLIQYYNGEERAKGNILERFSAQQFPDLHSELNLSSLELGDSALYFCASSVARTLSGNTIYFGEGSWLTVV.

The chain employs TRBV7-8 and TRBJ2-7; D ambiguous. CDR1 and CDR2 from the germline V gene are SGHVS and FQNEAQ. Trimming pared 4 bases from V and 6 bases from J, leaving 16 bases between. The CDR3 has 14 residues. Written as DNA, the CDR3 is TGTGCCAGCAGCTCTGCACAGTATAACGGCGAGCAGTACTTC. Residues: CASSSAQYNGEQYF.

The chain has TRBV7-9 and TRBJ1-5; D possibly corresponds to TRBD1 (5 bases). V lost 0 bases and J lost 3, with 12 bases in between. CDR3 length: 16 amino acids. Per the germline V gene, CDR1 is SEHNR and CDR2 is FQNEAQ (reference sequence). The CDR3 region is CASSLAVGGDNQPQHF. Written as DNA, the CDR3 is TGTGCCAGCAGCTTAGCGGTTGGAGGGGACAATCAGCCCCAGCATTTT.